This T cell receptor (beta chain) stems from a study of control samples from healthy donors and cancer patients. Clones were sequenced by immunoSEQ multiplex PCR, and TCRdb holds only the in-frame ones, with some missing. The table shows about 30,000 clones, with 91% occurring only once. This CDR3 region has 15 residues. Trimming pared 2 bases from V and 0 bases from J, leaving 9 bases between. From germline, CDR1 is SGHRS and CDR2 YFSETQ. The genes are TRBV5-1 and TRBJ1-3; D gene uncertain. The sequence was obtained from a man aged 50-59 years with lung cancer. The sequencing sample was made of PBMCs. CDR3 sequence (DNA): TGCGCCAGCAGCTTATACGGGAACTCTGGAAACACCATATATTTT. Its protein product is CASSLYGNSGNTIYF. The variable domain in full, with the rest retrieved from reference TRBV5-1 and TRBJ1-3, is KAGVTQTPRYLIKTRGQQVTLSCSPISGHRSVSWYQQTPGQGLQFLFEYFSETQRNKGNFPGRFSGRQFSNSRSEMNVSTLELGDSALYLCASSLYGNSGNTIYFGEGSWLTVV.